Here is one T cell receptor (beta chain) with its context. The data derive from a study of blood T cell repertoires in COVID-19. The CDR3 extends over 15 amino acids. The J segment lost 2 bases and the V segment lost 4 bases, leaving 3 bases of the junction unmatched. Germline-derived CDR1 and CDR2 are KGHDR and SFDVKD. Assay: immunoSEQ multiplex PCR; the TCRdb copy retains only in-frame clones and omits some. The sample lists about 250,000 clones, about four fifths seen once, with 8.9% in the top ten. The specimen sequenced was peripheral blood. The TCR was taken from an elderly man with acute or convalescent COVID-19. This chain uses TRBV24-1 with TRBJ2-7; 11 nucleotides align to TRBD1. CDR3 DNA sequence: TGTGCCACCAGTGACCCGGGACAGGGGGCCTACGAGCAGTACTTC. It yields the protein CATSDPGQGAYEQYF.